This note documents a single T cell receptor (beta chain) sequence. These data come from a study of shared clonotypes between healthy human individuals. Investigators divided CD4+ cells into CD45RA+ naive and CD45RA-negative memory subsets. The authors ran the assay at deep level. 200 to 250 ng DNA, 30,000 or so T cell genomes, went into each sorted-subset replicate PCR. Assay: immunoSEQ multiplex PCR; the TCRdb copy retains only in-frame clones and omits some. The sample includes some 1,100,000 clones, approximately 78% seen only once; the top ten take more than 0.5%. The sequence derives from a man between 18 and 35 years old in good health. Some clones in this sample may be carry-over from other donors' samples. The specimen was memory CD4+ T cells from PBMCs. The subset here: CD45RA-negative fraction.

CDR3 sequence reads: CASSLIRETQYF. The CDR3, as DNA: TGTGCCAGCAGCTTAATAAGGGAGACCCAGTACTTC. The chain recombines TRBV7-6 with TRBJ2-5; no firm D call. V was clipped by 2 bases and J by 5 bases, with 6 bases between them. Germline V gene sequence: CDR1 SGHVS, CDR2 FNYEAQ. The CDR3 has 12 residues.